Listed below are T cell receptor beta chains from one sample, sequenced in a study of blood T cell repertoires in COVID-19. This table comes from immunoSEQ multiplex PCR, and its TCRdb copy is limited to in-frame clones, with some not included. The sample consists of hundreds of thousands of clones, under 95% of them appearing once. Sequenced input: peripheral blood. The receptors were gathered from a woman between 18 and 29 years old who had recovered from COVID-19. The CDR3 runs from the conserved cysteine through the conserved F or W. The order of the fields is CDR3 length, clone size, V gene, J gene, D gene, CDR3 DNA, CDR3 protein. A D gene is named only where the DNA matches it firmly. Only some rows state a clone size, as once, few, many or a class for expanded clones.

15,once,TRBV7-2,TRBJ2-2,TRBD2,TGTGCCAGCAGCTTTAGCGGGAGGTGGACCGGGGAGCTGTTTTTT,CASSFSGRWTGELFF
17,.,TRBV4-3,TRBJ2-1,TRBD2,TGCGCCAGCAGCCAAGAGCCCCGCGGGGGAGGCTACAATGAGCAGTTCTTC,CASSQEPRGGGYNEQFF
16,.,TRBV18,TRBJ1-3,TRBD1,TGTGCCAGCTCGCCCTCTCAGGGGGGCAGTGGAAACACCATATATTTT,CASSPSQGGSGNTIYF
13,few,TRBV2,TRBJ1-1,TRBD1,TGTGCCAGCAGTGGACAGGGGAACACTGAAGCTTTCTTT,CASSGQGNTEAFF
14,.,TRBV5-8,TRBJ2-1,.,TGTGCCAGCAGCTCGGGAGACGGCTACAATGAGCAGTTCTTC,CASSSGDGYNEQFF
15,.,TRBV19,TRBJ1-1,.,TGTGCCAGTAGTATCAATGGCTGGGCAAGTAATGAAGCTTTCTTT,CASSINGWASNEAFF
14,.,TRBV6-5,TRBJ1-1,TRBD1,TGTGCCAGCAACAGGGGAAATTCGTGGACTGAAGCTTTCTTT,CASNRGNSWTEAFF
13,.,TRBV3-1/TRBV3-2,TRBJ1-2,.,TGTGCCAGCAGCCAAGCCCCTTACTATGGCTACACCTTC,CASSQAPYYGYTF
14,.,TRBV21-1,TRBJ2-5,.,TGTGCCAGCAGCAAACGGCTAGACCAAGAGACCCAGTACTTC,CASSKRLDQETQYF
17,.,TRBV6-2/TRBV6-3,TRBJ1-2,.,TGTGCCAGCAGTCCCCGCAAGAATCGTGGGGAGTATGGCGGCTACACCTTC,CASSPRKNRGEYGGYTF
14,.,TRBV27,TRBJ1-1,.,TGTGCCAGCAGCCCCCTCGGGGGAGGGACTGAAGCTTTCTTT,CASSPLGGGTEAFF
16,few,TRBV20-1,TRBJ2-5,TRBD2,TGCAGTGCTAGTTCTAGCGGAGTTCCCCCGGAAGAGACCCAGTACTTC,CSASSSGVPPEETQYF
13,.,TRBV15,TRBJ2-1,TRBD2,TGTGCCACCAGTCCCGGACTAGCGGGGGAGCAGTTCTTC,CATSPGLAGEQFF
14,.,TRBV5-1,TRBJ1-1,.,TGCGCCAGCAGCCGATTCTCGGGGAACACTGAAGCTTTCTTT,CASSRFSGNTEAFF
14,.,TRBV19,TRBJ2-5,.,TGTGCCAGTAGTATCCAGGGAGGTAGAGAGACCCAGTACTTC,CASSIQGGRETQYF
12,.,TRBV6-2/TRBV6-3,TRBJ2-1,TRBD2,TGTGCCAGCAGTTTTCCGGGGGGTGAGCAGTTCTTC,CASSFPGGEQFF